The clone carrying this T cell receptor (beta chain) was counted once. The source of the sample is a study of blood T cell repertoires in COVID-19. As for the study in general: Acute and convalescent COVID-19 samples came from the United States, Italy and Spain. Nucleic acid was either cDNA or gDNA, and it came from T cells, B-cell-depleted T cells, or PBMCs.

Cohort assignment relied on participant-reported clinical history. In the study's own analysis: Amplified reference gene primers provided the basis for estimating nucleated cell counts. Assay: immunoSEQ multiplex PCR; the TCRdb copy retains only in-frame clones and omits some. Clonal size and the V and J genes are those of that table, whereas D and trimming came from the DNA. The sample consists of around 230,000 clones, roughly nine tenths of them appearing once. V shed 5 bases and J 0 bases; nucleotides not matched to a gene: 9. This CDR3 is 17 amino acids long. Germline CDR1 and CDR2: SGHRS and YFSETQ.

The receptor's source is a woman in her 30s with acute COVID-19. The sequencing input was PBMCs or T cells enriched from blood (not recorded which). The chain has TRBV5-1 and TRBJ1-4; TRBD1 matches 8 bases. CDR3 sequence (DNA): TGCGCCAGCAGACGATGGACAGGGACGGCAACTAATGAAAAACTGTTTTTT. It encodes CASRRWTGTATNEKLFF.